Presented here are 21 T cell receptor beta chains from one specimen sequenced in a study of T cell responses to AZD1222 COVID-19 vaccine. Sequencing was performed with immunoSEQ multiplex PCR; in TCRdb, only in-frame clones are kept and a portion is missing. In the table there are 130,000 to 150,000 clones, approximately 91% of which are singletons. The sample here was peripheral blood, taken 28 days after the second dose of the MenACWY control vaccine. These receptors were collected from an adult who received the MenACWY meningococcal vaccine as a control.

The chain recombines TRBV7-9 with TRBJ2-5; D unresolved. V lost 5 bases to trimming and J lost 0 bases, with 10 bases between them. The CDR3 is made up of 14 amino acids. Germline CDR1 and CDR2: SEHNR and FQNEAQ (reference sequence). The CDR3 region has the DNA TGTGCCAGCAGCCCGGCAAGTGACCAAGAGACCCAGTACTTC. This translates into CASSPASDQETQYF. Full variable domain (missing parts from reference TRBV7-9 and TRBJ2-5): DTGVSQNPRHKITKRGQNVTFRCDPISEHNRLYWYRQTLGQGPEFLTYFQNEAQLEKSRLLSDRFSAERPKGSFSTLEIQRTEQGDSAMYLCASSPASDQETQYFGPGTRLLVL.

The chain uses TRBV6-1 and TRBJ2-4, with a tentative D call TRBD1 (5 bases). The CDR3 covers 16 residues. The ends were cut back, 6 bases at V and 0 bases at J, with 15 bases in the middle. Germline loops: CDR1 MNHNS, CDR2 SASEGT. Here the CDR3 DNA reads TGTGCCAGCAGCGAACCGGACACCCTAGCCAAAAACATTCAGTACTTC. It codes for CASSEPDTLAKNIQYF.

In regard to this clone: Relative to the germline gene, one junction end is altered; a read error may explain this. The chain is built from TRBV14 and TRBJ2-7; maybe TRBD2 (6 bases). The CDR3 totals 15 residues. Germline V gene lookup returns CDR1 SGHDN and CDR2 FVKESK. This CDR3 reads CASSPRTGASHEQYF. Written as DNA, the CDR3 is TGTGCCAGCAGCCCCAGGACGGGAGCCTCCCACGAGCAGTACTTC.

This chain joins TRBV5-1 and TRBJ1-1; 8 nucleotides agree with TRBD1. V lost 1 base and J lost 1; bases outside the gene matches: 3. Germline V gene data show CDR1 as SGHRS and CDR2 as YFSETQ. The CDR3 length is 15 residues. The CDR3 reads CASSLTGQGNTEAFF. The CDR3 DNA reads as TGCGCCAGCAGCTTGACAGGACAGGGGAACACTGAAGCTTTCTTT.

This clone appeared a single time. The V and J genes are TRBV5-1 and TRBJ2-7; no firm D call. V was trimmed by 0 bases and J by 6 bases, leaving 13 bases between them. This CDR3 has 14 residues. Germline V lookup: CDR1 SGHRS, CDR2 YFSETQ. CDR3 coding DNA: TGCGCCAGCAGCTTGGCCGAGAGAGCTCGCGAGCAGTACTTC. As protein: CASSLAERAREQYF.

The chain is built from TRBV7-9 and TRBJ1-5, with 9 bases identical to TRBD1. Germline values: CDR1 SEHNR, CDR2 FQNEAQ (reference sequence). V gave up 4 bases and J gave up 5 bases; unmatched junction bases: 9. This CDR3 comprises 16 residues. This CDR3 is CASSSYSGTGHQPQHF. CDR3 sequence (DNA): TGTGCCAGCAGCTCCTACTCCGGGACAGGGCATCAGCCCCAGCATTTT.

The chain employs TRBV6-5 and TRBJ1-2; D call uncertain. CDR1 is MNHEY, CDR2 SVGAGI, per germline. The CDR3 runs to 14 residues. Trimming stripped 0 bases from V and 2 bases from J, with 7 bases between. CDR3: CASSYSRRNYGYTF. The CDR3 coding sequence is TGTGCCAGCAGTTACTCGCGGCGGAACTATGGCTACACCTTC.

The CDR3 reads CASSSTSGANTGELFF. The CDR3, as DNA: TGCGCCAGCAGCTCTACTAGCGGCGCGAACACCGGGGAGCTGTTTTTT. The V and J genes are TRBV5-1 and TRBJ2-2; 8 nucleotides agree with TRBD2. Germline CDR1 reads SGHRS; CDR2 reads YFSETQ. V lost 3 bases to trimming and J lost 0 bases; unmatched junction nucleotides: 4. This CDR3 spans 16 amino acids. Using reference TRBV5-1 and TRBJ2-2 for the parts outside the CDR3, the full variable domain is KAGVTQTPRYLIKTRGQQVTLSCSPISGHRSVSWYQQTPGQGLQFLFEYFSETQRNKGNFPGRFSGRQFSNSRSEMNVSTLELGDSALYLCASSSTSGANTGELFFGEGSRLTVL.

The chain combines TRBV5-1 with TRBJ1-1; TRBD1 is a possible D gene (5 bases). CDR3 length equals 15 residues. Trimming cost V 0 bases and J 5 bases, with 14 bases left between them. The germline V gene encodes CDR1 SGHRS and CDR2 YFSETQ. This CDR3 is CASSLEIQGRTEAFF. Here the CDR3 DNA reads TGCGCCAGCAGCTTGGAGATCCAGGGACGGACTGAAGCTTTCTTT.

This chain connects TRBV14 to TRBJ1-2; 9 bases map to TRBD1. Germline V gene lookup returns CDR1 SGHDN and CDR2 FVKESK. J was trimmed by 7 bases and V by 4 bases; bases with no gene match: 13. The CDR3 spans 16 residues. The CDR3 reads CASSPSRDREWGGYTF. CDR3 DNA sequence: TGTGCCAGCAGCCCCTCCCGGGACAGGGAATGGGGTGGCTACACCTTC.

V is TRBV5-1 and J is TRBJ2-5; TRBD2 agrees at 12 bases. The CDR3 is 16 amino acids. Germline CDR1 SGHRS, CDR2 YFSETQ. J lost 5 bases, V lost 3 bases, and 8 bases had no gene match. DNA of the CDR3: TGCGCCAGCAGCTCCCCCCTAGCGGGGGGGTGGGAGACCCAGTACTTC. Protein product: CASSSPLAGGWETQYF.

V gene TRBV11-3 combines with J gene TRBJ2-2; a possible D gene is TRBD2 (6 bases). The V gene's germline CDR1 is SGHNT and CDR2 YENEEA. This CDR3 is built from 16 residues. Trimming took 6 bases from V and 0 from J, leaving 14 bases between them. In DNA, the CDR3 is TGTGCCAGCAGTCTTCGACGCGGGACGAACACCGGGGAGCTGTTTTTT. Its translation is CASSLRRGTNTGELFF.

The chain uses TRBV3-1 (or the pseudogene TRBV3-2) and TRBJ1-6, with no clear D. Germline V CDR1 and CDR2: LGHDT, YNNKEL (reference sequence). There are 13 residues in the CDR3. Trimming shortened V by 1 base and J by 8 bases, and 6 bases separated the two germline ends. CDR3 DNA sequence: TGTGCCAGCAGCCAAGGAAGGGATTCACCCCTCCACTTT. Protein sequence: CASSQGRDSPLHF.

The chain is built from TRBV2 and TRBJ2-2; 10 bases map to TRBD2. Trimming took 8 bases from V and 5 from J; bases not matched to a gene: 5. The CDR3 runs to 14 residues. CDR1 and CDR2 (germline): SNHLY, FYNNEI. In DNA, the CDR3 is TGTGCCAGCCGACTAGCGGGTAGAACCGGGGAGCTGTTTTTT. This translates into CASRLAGRTGELFF.

The chain uses TRBV12-5 and TRBJ2-5, with 7 bases fitting TRBD2. J lost 3 bases, V lost 5 bases, and 3 bases had no gene match. The CDR3 totals 13 residues. CDR1 and CDR2 from the germline V gene are LGHNT and FRNRAP. CDR3 in amino acids: CASGRSGEETQYF. In DNA form, the CDR3 reads TGTGCTAGTGGTCGAAGCGGGGAAGAGACCCAGTACTTC.

The V call is TRBV5-4, the J call TRBJ2-5; TRBD2 matches 7 bases. Losses at the gene ends were 0 bases for V and 2 bases for J; bases not matched to a gene: 7. The germline V gene encodes CDR1 SGHNT and CDR2 YYREEE (reference sequence). The CDR3 consists of 16 residues. The CDR3 DNA follows: TGTGCCAGCAGCTTGGCCCTGTCGGGGGGTCAAGAGACCCAGTACTTC. Translation gives CASSLALSGGQETQYF.

CDR3 in DNA: TGTGCCAGCAGTTTATGGACTAGCGGGGGAATCTACGAGCAGTACTTC. Its translation: CASSLWTSGGIYEQYF. The chain carries TRBV27 and TRBJ2-7; TRBD2 aligns across 13 bases. Germline assignment: CDR1 MNHEY and CDR2 SMNVEV (reference sequence). Trimming cost V 1 base and J 3 bases; bases outside gene matches: 3. This CDR3 region has 16 residues.

The chain joins TRBV24-1 to TRBJ1-4; 10 nucleotides line up with TRBD1. The CDR3 has 16 residues. Germline V gene data show CDR1 as KGHDR and CDR2 as SFDVKD. V dropped 4 bases and J dropped 5; count of bases not matched to a gene: 6. The CDR3 DNA reads as TGTGCCACCAGTGACGCGGGACAGGGGAAGAATGAAAAACTGTTTTTT. It codes for CATSDAGQGKNEKLFF.

The chain couples TRBV28 to TRBJ2-3; 11 nucleotides line up with TRBD2. J gave up 6 bases and V 2 bases, and 7 bases lay outside the gene matches. The CDR3 totals 16 residues. Germline assignment: CDR1 MDHEN and CDR2 SYDVKM. The CDR3 DNA is TGTGCCAGCAGTTTAGTTAGCGGGGGGGCAAGGGATACGCAGTATTTT. As protein: CASSLVSGGARDTQYF.

The V call is TRBV4-1, the J call TRBJ2-5, with 8 bases fitting TRBD2. V was clipped by 5 bases and J by 5 bases; unmatched bases: 10. The CDR3 sequence is 15 residues long. Germline V CDR1 and CDR2: MGHRA, YSYEKL. CDR3 bases: TGCGCCAGCAGCGTACCAGCGGGAGAGGGTGAGACCCAGTACTTC. It codes for CASSVPAGEGETQYF.

The chain uses TRBV27 and TRBJ2-1, with D possibly TRBD2 on 6 matching bases. V lost 1 base, J lost 6 bases, and 13 bases lay in between. CDR1 is MNHEY and CDR2 is SMNVEV in the germline V gene (reference sequence). The CDR3 has 15 amino acids. CDR3 region: CASSLYLTRGNEQFF. The CDR3 DNA reads as TGTGCCAGCAGTTTATATTTGACTAGAGGCAATGAGCAGTTCTTC.